This TCR beta chain originates from a study of radiation and T cells in renal cell carcinoma (dated by TCRdb to the early 2020s). The study in broad terms: In total, approximately 51 samples, comprising roughly 25 tumors and 27 peripheral blood samples, were subjected to TCR beta sequencing. In the approximately 58 samples combined, roughly 4.4 million unique CDR3 nucleotide sequences were found, encoding 2.5 million or so unique CDR3 amino acid sequences. The last blood draw occurred 4 weeks after radiation, at the same time as nephrectomy. General conclusions and limits of the study: Because no pretreatment tumor biopsies were available, whether clonotypes were present in the tumor at baseline could not be determined. Dynamics of the blood repertoire were not tracked past 4 weeks after treatment. An increase in top tumor clonotypes in blood was observed from baseline to 2 weeks post-radiation, followed by contraction by 4 weeks, which was taken to suggest transient expansion of tumor-resident clones. With a single-armed trial design, the study had no way to address how radiation dose or scheduling affects the TCR repertoire.

TCR beta libraries were generated from genomic DNA with the immunoSEQ kit, following the manufacturer's recommendations. For library preparation, a first multiplex PCR was performed with proprietary primers, followed by a second PCR in which unique barcodes were added, and bead cleanups were performed after each round. A kit-provided positive control reaction and a negative control reaction were included in every sample batch. The final libraries were assessed on an Agilent 4200 TapeStation D1000 ScreenTape, pooled by volume, and quantified by qPCR. Sequencing was performed on an Illumina NextSeq500 with a MidOutput 150-cycle cartridge, and 156 Read1 and 15 Index1 cycles were run with kit custom primers. The pooled library was loaded at around 0.93 pM with around 20% PhiX control spiked in. In the paper's pipeline: The vendor-processed data were analyzed in R, and a clonotype was defined as all T cells that share the same CDR3 nucleotide sequence. For clone abundance analyses, frequencies were normalized to the 10,000 most abundant clones per sample. Public T cell clones, which averaged fewer than five per sample, were excluded before analysis. Tumor-enriched clonotypes and baseline blood-enriched clonotypes were defined as those with an abundance difference of at least 32-fold between compartments. Clonotypes expanded or contracted between blood time points were identified with a beta-binomial differential abundance model. The Baroni-Urbani and Buser coefficient was used to measure tumor-blood repertoire similarity, and groups were compared with two-tailed Wilcoxon tests in R. TCRdb obtained this table from immuneACCESS and retained in-frame rearrangements with V and J assigned. These tables miss some clones; where compared with another copy, unresolved V genes account for less than half of the shortfall, and the remainder is unexplained. V and J calls and clone size are those listed in that table; D and trimming were worked out from the DNA. The sample table records roughly 160,000 clones; about nine tenths of these occur just once. The ten biggest clones cover around 11% of the sample.

Per the publication, the time point label means: blood 4 weeks post-SBRT, at nephrectomy. What the treatment or condition label conveys for this sample: 15 Gy SBRT to primary tumor, nephrectomy 4 weeks later. Samples were obtained from a clinical trial, in which 15 Gy stereotactic body radiation therapy was delivered to primary renal cell carcinomas and nephrectomy was performed 4 weeks later. To follow tumor-enriched clonotypes, peripheral blood was collected serially from radiation-treated patients at baseline and again at 2 weeks and 4 weeks after SBRT. All patients had renal cell carcinoma with clear cell pathology. The QIAamp DNA Blood Mini Kit (Qiagen) was used to prepare genomic DNA for TCR sequencing. The analyses included just those samples that passed every quality control check. Regarding this clone: What this receptor recognizes is not known. The record has no base qualities; no much larger clone is one base away.

Sequences were derived from blood, sampled from a patient whose treatment included radiotherapy and nephrectomy. The origin of this receptor is a woman aged 50 to 65 with renal cell carcinoma.

The nucleotide sequence reads TGTGCCAGCTCACCAGTGGAGCGGGGGGGCTTTGAGGAGCAGTTCTTC. Translated, it reads CASSPVERGGFEEQFF. The chain uses TRBV18 and TRBJ2-1; TRBD2 agrees with 10 junctional bases. Unmatched junction bases come to 11, with V trimmed by 2 bases and J by 10 bases. The germline V gene sets CDR1 to KGHSH and CDR2 to LQKENI. The cysteine opens and the phenylalanine closes a CDR3 of 16 amino acids. Just CDR3 DNA is preserved here, 48 bases in frame from base 1.